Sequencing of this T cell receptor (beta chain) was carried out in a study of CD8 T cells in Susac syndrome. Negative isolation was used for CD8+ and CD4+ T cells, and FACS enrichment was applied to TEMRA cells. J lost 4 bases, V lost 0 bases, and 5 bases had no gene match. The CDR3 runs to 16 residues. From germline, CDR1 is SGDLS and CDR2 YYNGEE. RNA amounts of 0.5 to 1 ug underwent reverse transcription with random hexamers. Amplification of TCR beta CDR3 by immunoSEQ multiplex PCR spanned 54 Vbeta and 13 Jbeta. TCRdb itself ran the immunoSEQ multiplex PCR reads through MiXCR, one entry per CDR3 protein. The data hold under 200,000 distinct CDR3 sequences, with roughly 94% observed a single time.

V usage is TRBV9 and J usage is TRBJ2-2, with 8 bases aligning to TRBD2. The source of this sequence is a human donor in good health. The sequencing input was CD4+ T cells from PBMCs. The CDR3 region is CASSVGSGSPTGELFF. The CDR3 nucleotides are TGTGCCAGCAGCGTAGGCAGCGGGAGCCCCACCGGGGAGCTGTTTTTT.